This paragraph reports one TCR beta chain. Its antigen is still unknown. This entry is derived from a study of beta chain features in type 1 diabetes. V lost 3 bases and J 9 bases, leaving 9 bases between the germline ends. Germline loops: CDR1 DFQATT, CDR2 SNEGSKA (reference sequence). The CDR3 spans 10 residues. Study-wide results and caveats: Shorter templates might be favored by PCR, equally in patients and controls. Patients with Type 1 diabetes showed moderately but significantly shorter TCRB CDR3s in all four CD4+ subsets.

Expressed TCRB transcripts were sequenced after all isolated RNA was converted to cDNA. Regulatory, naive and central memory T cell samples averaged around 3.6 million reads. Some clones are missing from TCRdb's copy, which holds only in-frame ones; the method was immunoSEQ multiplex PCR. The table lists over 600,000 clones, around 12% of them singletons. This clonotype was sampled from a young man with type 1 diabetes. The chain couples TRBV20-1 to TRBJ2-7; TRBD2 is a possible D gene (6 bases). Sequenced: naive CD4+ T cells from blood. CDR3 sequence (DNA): TGCAGTGCTAGTGCGGGGCGGCAGTACTTC. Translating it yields CSASAGRQYF.